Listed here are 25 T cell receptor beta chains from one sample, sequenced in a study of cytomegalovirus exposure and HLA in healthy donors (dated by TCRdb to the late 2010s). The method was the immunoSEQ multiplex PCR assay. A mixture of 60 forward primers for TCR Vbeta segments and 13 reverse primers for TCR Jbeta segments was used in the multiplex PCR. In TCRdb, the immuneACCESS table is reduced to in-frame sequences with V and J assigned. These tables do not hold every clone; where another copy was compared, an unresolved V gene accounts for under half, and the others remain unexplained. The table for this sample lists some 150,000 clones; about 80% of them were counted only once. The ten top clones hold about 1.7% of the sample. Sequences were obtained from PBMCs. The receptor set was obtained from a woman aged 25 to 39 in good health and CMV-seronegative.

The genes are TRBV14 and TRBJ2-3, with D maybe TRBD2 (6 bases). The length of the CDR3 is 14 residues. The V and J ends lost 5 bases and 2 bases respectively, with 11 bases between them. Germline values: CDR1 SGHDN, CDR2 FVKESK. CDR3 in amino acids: CASSAEGLTDTQYF. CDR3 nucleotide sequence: TGTGCCAGCAGCGCAGAGGGACTCACAGATACGCAGTATTTT.

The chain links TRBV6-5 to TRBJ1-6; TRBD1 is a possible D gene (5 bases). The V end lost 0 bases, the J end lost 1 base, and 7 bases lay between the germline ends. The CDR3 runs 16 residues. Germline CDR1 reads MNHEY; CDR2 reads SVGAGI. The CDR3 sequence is CASSYSQGSYNSPLHF. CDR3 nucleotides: TGTGCCAGCAGTTACTCTCAGGGTTCCTATAATTCACCCCTCCACTTT.

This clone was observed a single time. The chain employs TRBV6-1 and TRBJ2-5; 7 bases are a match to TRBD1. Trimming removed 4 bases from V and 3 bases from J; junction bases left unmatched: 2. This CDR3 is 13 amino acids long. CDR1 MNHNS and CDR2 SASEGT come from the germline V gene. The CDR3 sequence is CASSAGQEETQYF. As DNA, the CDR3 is TGTGCCAGCAGTGCCGGACAGGAAGAGACCCAGTACTTC.

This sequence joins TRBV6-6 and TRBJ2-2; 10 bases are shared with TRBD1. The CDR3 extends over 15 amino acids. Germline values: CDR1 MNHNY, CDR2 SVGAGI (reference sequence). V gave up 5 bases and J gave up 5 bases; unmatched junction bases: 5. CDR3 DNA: TGTGCCAGCAGTCACGGACAGGGGGGAACCGGGGAGCTGTTTTTT. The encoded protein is CASSHGQGGTGELFF.

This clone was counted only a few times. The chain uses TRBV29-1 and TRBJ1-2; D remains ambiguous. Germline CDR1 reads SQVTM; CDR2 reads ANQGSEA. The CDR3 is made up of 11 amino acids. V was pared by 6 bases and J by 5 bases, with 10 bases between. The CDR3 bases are TGCAGCGTGATACACAGATATGGCTACACCTTC. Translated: CSVIHRYGYTF.

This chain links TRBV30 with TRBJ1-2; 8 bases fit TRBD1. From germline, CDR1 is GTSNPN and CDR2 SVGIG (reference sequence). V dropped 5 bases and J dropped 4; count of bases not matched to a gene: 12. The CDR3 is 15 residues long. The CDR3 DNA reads TGTGCCTGGCTCCACGGGACAGGATCTACCTATGGCTACACCTTC. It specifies CAWLHGTGSTYGYTF.

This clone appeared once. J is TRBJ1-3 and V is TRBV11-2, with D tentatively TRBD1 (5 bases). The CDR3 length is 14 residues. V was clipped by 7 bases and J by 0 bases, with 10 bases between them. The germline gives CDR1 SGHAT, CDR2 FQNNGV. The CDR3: CASTEGSSGNTIYF. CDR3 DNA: TGTGCCAGCACGGAGGGGAGCTCTGGAAACACCATATATTTT.

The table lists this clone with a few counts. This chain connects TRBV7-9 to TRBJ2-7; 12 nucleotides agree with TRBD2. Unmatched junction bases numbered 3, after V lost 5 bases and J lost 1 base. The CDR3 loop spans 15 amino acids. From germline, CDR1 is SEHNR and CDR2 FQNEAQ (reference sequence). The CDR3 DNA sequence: TGTGCCAGCAGCCTGGGACTAGCGGGTTCCTACGAGCAGTACTTC. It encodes CASSLGLAGSYEQYF.

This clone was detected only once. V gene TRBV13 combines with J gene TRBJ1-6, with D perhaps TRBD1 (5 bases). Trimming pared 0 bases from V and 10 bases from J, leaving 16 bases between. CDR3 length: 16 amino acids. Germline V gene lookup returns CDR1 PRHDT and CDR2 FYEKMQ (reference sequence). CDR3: CASSLGIKGWGSPLHF. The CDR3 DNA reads TGTGCCAGCAGCTTAGGGATTAAGGGGTGGGGATCACCCCTCCACTTT.

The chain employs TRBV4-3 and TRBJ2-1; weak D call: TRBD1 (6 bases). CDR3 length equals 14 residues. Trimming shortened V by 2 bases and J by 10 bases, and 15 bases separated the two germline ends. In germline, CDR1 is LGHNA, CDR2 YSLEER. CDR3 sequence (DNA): TGCGCCAGCAGCCAAACTCCAGGGGTCGGGGAGCAGTTCTTC. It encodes CASSQTPGVGEQFF.

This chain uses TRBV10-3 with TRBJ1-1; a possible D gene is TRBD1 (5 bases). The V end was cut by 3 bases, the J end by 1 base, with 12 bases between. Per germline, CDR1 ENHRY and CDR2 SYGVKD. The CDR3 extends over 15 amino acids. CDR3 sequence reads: CAISEWAGPNTEAFF. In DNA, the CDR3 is TGTGCCATCAGTGAATGGGCAGGGCCGAACACTGAAGCTTTCTTT.

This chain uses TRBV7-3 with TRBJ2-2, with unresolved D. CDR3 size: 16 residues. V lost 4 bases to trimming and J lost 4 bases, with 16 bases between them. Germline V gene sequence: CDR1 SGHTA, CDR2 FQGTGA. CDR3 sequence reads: CASSSTTELGTGELFF. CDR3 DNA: TGTGCCAGCAGCTCAACGACTGAACTCGGCACCGGGGAGCTGTTTTTT.

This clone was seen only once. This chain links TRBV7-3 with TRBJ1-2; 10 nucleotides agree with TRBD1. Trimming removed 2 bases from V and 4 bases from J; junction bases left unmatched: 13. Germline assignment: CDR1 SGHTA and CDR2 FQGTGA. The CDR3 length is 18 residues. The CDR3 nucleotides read TGTGCCAGCAGCTTATTGGGACAGGGGACTAGTAACACCTATGGCTACACCTTC. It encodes CASSLLGQGTSNTYGYTF.

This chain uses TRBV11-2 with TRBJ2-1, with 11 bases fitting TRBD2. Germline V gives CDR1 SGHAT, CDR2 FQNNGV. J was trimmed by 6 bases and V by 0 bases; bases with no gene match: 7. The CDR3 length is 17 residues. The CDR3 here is CASSLETSGGPSNEQFF. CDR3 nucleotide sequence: TGTGCCAGCAGCTTAGAAACTAGCGGGGGACCTAGCAATGAGCAGTTCTTC.

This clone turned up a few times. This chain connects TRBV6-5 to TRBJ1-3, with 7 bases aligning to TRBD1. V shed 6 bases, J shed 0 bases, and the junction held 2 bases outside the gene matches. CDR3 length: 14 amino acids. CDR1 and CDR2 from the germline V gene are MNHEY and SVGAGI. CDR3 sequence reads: CASRRDSSGNTIYF. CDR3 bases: TGTGCCAGCAGACGGGACAGCTCTGGAAACACCATATATTTT.

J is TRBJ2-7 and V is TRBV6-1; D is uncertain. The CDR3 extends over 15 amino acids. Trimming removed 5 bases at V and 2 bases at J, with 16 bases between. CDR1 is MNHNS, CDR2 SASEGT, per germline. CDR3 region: CASSSPRRSTYEQYF. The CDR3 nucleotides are TGTGCCAGCAGTTCCCCCCGCAGGTCAACCTACGAGCAGTACTTC.

CDR3 DNA: TGTGCCAGCACCCCCGCCATAGCGGACACTGAAGCTTTCTTT. Its protein product is CASTPAIADTEAFF. The V and J genes are TRBV5-4 and TRBJ1-1, with D uncertain. The length of the CDR3 is 14 residues. CDR1 SGHNT and CDR2 YYREEE come from the germline V gene (reference sequence). Trimming pared 6 bases from V and 3 bases from J, leaving 15 bases between.

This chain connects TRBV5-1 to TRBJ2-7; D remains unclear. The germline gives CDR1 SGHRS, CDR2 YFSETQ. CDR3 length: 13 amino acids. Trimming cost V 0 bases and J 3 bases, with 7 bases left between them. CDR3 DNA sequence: TGCGCCAGCAGCTTGGGGCAGGACTACGAGCAGTACTTC. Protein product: CASSLGQDYEQYF. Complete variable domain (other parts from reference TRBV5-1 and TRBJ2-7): KAGVTQTPRYLIKTRGQQVTLSCSPISGHRSVSWYQQTPGQGLQFLFEYFSETQRNKGNFPGRFSGRQFSNSRSEMNVSTLELGDSALYLCASSLGQDYEQYFGPGTRLTVT.

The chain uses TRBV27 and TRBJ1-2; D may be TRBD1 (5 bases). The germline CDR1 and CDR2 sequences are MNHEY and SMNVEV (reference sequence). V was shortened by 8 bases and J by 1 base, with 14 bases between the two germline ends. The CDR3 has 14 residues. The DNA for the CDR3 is TGTGCCAGCCCCCCAGGACACTTTAACTATGGCTACACCTTC. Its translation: CASPPGHFNYGYTF.

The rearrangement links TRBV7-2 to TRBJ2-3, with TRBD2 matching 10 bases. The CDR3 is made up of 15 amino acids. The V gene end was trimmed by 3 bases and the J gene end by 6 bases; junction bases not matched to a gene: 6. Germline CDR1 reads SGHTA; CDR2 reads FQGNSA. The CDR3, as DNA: TGTGCCAGCAGCTTCGGGACTAGCGATAGGGATACGCAGTATTTT. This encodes CASSFGTSDRDTQYF.

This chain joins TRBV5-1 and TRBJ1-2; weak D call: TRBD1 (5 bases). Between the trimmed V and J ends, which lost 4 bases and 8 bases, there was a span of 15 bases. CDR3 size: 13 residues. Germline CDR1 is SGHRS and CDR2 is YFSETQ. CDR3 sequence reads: CASSHDSTGGYTF. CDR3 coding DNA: TGCGCCAGCAGCCACGACAGCACTGGGGGCTACACCTTC.

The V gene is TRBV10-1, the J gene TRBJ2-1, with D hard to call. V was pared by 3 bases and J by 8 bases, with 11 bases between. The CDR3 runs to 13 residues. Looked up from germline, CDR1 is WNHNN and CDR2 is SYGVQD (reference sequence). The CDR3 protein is CASSEQRGDEQFF. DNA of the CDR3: TGCGCCAGCAGTGAACAACGCGGCGATGAGCAGTTCTTC.

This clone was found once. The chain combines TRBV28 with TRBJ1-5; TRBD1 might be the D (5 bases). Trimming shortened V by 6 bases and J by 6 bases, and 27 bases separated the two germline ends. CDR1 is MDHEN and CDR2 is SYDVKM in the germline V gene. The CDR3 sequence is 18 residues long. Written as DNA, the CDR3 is TGTGCCAGCAGCTCTATCGTCGGGAATACCGGGGGGGGTCAGCCCCAGCATTTT. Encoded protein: CASSSIVGNTGGGQPQHF. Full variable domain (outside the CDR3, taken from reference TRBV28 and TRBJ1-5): DVKVTQSSRYLVKRTGEKVFLECVQDMDHENMFWYRQDPGLGLRLIYFSYDVKMKEKGDIPEGYSVSREKKERFSLILESASTNQTSMYLCASSSIVGNTGGGQPQHFGDGTRLSIL.

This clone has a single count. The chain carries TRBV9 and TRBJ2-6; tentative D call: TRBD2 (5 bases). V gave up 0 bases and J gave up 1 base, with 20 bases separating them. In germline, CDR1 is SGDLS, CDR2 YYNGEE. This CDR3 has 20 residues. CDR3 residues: CASSVAPRADRGSGANVLTF. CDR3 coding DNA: TGTGCCAGCAGCGTAGCCCCAAGGGCCGACCGGGGATCTGGGGCCAACGTCCTGACTTTC.

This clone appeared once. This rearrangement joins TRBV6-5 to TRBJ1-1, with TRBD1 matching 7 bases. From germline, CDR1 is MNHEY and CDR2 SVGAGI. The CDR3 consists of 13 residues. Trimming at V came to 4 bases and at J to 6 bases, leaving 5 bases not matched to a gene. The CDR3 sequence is CASSFTGAAEAFF. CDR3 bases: TGTGCCAGCAGTTTTACAGGGGCTGCTGAAGCTTTCTTT.